This entry lists 16 T cell receptor beta chains sequenced from one sample in a study of CD8 T cells in Susac syndrome (dated by TCRdb to the late 2010s). To prepare the library, the immunoSEQ multiplex PCR assay was applied. RNA was extracted using the RNeasy kit, and roughly 0.5 to 1 microgram was reverse transcribed with random hexamers. TCRdb reworked the public reads: Q25 trimming with fastp, MiXCR clone assembly, productive beta chains retained. CDR3 protein duplicates are merged, each entry listing the most common genes and DNA. This sample gives hundreds of thousands of distinct CDR3 sequences in total; over 85% of them show up just once. The ten largest account for roughly 0.07% of the sample. Sequencing was done on a sample of CD4+ T cells from PBMCs. The receptors were sampled from a human donor with multiple sclerosis.

V gene TRBV5-1 combines with J gene TRBJ2-3; 8 nucleotides match TRBD2. Germline V CDR1 and CDR2: SGHRS, YFSETQ. CDR3 length equals 14 residues. J was trimmed by 0 bases and V by 3 bases; bases with no gene match: 0. The CDR3: CASSWTSSTDTQYF. The CDR3 DNA reads TGCGCCAGCAGCTGGACTAGCAGCACAGATACGCAGTATTTT.

The chain links TRBV6-2 or TRBV6-3 to TRBJ2-3, with D unresolved. V was pared by 6 bases and J by 8 bases, with 12 bases between. Germline lookup yields CDR1 MNHEY and CDR2 SVGEGT. This CDR3 comprises 12 residues. The CDR3 DNA is TGTGCCAGCAGATGGTCTCTGGGTACGCAGTATTTT. Its translation is CASRWSLGTQYF.

This clonotype has more than one count but fewer than ten. The gene calls are TRBV5-4 and TRBJ1-1; no reliable D call. Per germline, CDR1 SGHNT and CDR2 YYREEE (reference sequence). V lost 1 base to trimming and J lost 1 base, with 5 bases between them. The CDR3 extends over 13 amino acids. Here the CDR3 DNA reads TGTGCCAGCAGCTTGCGTCCGAACACTGAAGCTTTCTTT. It specifies CASSLRPNTEAFF.

The chain carries TRBV5-6 and TRBJ2-1; no clear D gene. Trimming removed 0 bases at V and 6 bases at J, with 4 bases between. Germline CDR1 is SGHDT and CDR2 is YYEEEE. The CDR3 is made up of 12 amino acids. CDR3: CASSLGANEQFF. The CDR3 DNA reads TGTGCCAGCAGCTTGGGGGCCAATGAGCAGTTCTTC.

This chain uses TRBV7-9 with TRBJ2-1, with D perhaps matching TRBD2 (5 bases). Trimming took 9 bases from V and 5 from J, leaving 20 bases between them. The CDR3 has 15 amino acids. The V gene's germline CDR1 is SEHNR and CDR2 FQNEAQ (reference sequence). The CDR3 sequence is CASALSLAINNEQFF. The DNA for the CDR3 is TGTGCCAGTGCCCTTTCCCTAGCCATTAACAATGAGCAGTTCTTC.

The chain uses TRBV19 and TRBJ1-5; 8 bases map to TRBD1. Trimming at V came to 4 bases and at J to 4 bases, leaving 6 bases not matched to a gene. The CDR3 is 15 residues long. In germline, CDR1 is LNHDA, CDR2 SQIVND (reference sequence). CDR3 DNA: TGTGCCAGTAGTAGACAGGGGACGTTGAATCAGCCCCAGCATTTT. Translating gives CASSRQGTLNQPQHF.

The chain carries TRBV15 and TRBJ2-5, with D tentatively TRBD1 or TRBD2 (5 bases each). There are 15 residues in the CDR3. Germline V gene lookup returns CDR1 LNHNV and CDR2 YYDKDF (reference sequence). V was pared by 5 bases and J by 5 bases, with 18 bases between. The DNA for the CDR3 is TGTGCCACCAGCGGGGGATTGGCCGCCCCGGAGACCCAGTACTTC. Its translation: CATSGGLAAPETQYF. Together with reference TRBV15 and TRBJ2-5, the CDR3 gives the full variable domain: DAMVIQNPRYQVTQFGKPVTLSCSQTLNHNVMYWYQQKSSQAPKLLFHYYDKDFNNEADTPDNFQSRRPNTSFCFLDIRSPGLGDTAMYLCATSGGLAAPETQYFGPGTRLLVL.

V gene TRBV19 combines with J gene TRBJ2-1, with a tentative D call TRBD1 (6 bases). Germline CDR1 is LNHDA and CDR2 is SQIVND (reference sequence). The CDR3 runs 13 residues. Trimming took 5 bases from V and 7 from J, leaving 12 bases between them. The CDR3 region has the DNA TGTGCCAGTAGTTATAAGGGGGAGAATGAGCAGTTCTTC. Amino acids: CASSYKGENEQFF.

This chain connects TRBV28 to TRBJ1-4, with TRBD1 matching 8 bases. Germline lookup yields CDR1 MDHEN and CDR2 SYDVKM. V lost 7 bases to trimming and J lost 7 bases; unmatched junction nucleotides: 8. This CDR3 has 14 amino acids. CDR3 nucleotides: TGTGCCAGCAAAGAGACAGGGGCGGGTGAAAAACTGTTTTTT. This codes for CASKETGAGEKLFF.

The rearrangement links TRBV29-1 to TRBJ2-7, with D possibly TRBD1 on 5 matching bases. The germline CDR1 and CDR2 sequences are SQVTM and ANQGSEA. With 4 bases removed from V and 5 bases from J, the gap between germline ends came to 12 bases. CDR3 length equals 12 residues. CDR3 residues: CSVGAGFDEQYF. CDR3 sequence (DNA): TGCAGCGTTGGGGCAGGGTTTGACGAGCAGTACTTC.

V usage is TRBV9 and J usage is TRBJ2-4; TRBD2 aligns across 8 bases. With 4 bases clipped from V and 1 base from J, the junction kept 10 bases outside the gene matches. Germline V gene sequence: CDR1 SGDLS, CDR2 YYNGEE. The CDR3 has 17 residues. CDR3 DNA sequence: TGTGCCAGCAGCCCGTTACGGACTAGCCCCGCCAAAAACATTCAGTACTTC. Translated, it gives CASSPLRTSPAKNIQYF.

The chain is built from TRBV20-1 and TRBJ1-1; maybe TRBD1 (5 bases). V lost 5 bases, J lost 4 bases, and 11 bases lay in between. Germline CDR1 is DFQATT and CDR2 is SNEGSKA (reference sequence). The CDR3 totals 12 residues. CDR3 in DNA: TGCAGTGCTCGGGGGGGGGTCACTGAAGCTTTCTTT. Its protein product is CSARGGVTEAFF.

The chain uses TRBV19 and TRBJ1-4; a possible D gene is TRBD1 (5 bases). The CDR3 spans 15 residues. Germline assignment: CDR1 LNHDA and CDR2 SQIVND (reference sequence). Trimming shortened V by 1 base and J by 8 bases, and 14 bases separated the two germline ends. The CDR3 DNA reads as TGTGCCAGTAGTATAGCGGGGGTGGATCGAGAAAAACTGTTTTTT. The encoded protein is CASSIAGVDREKLFF. The full variable domain, its missing parts supplied by reference TRBV19 and TRBJ1-4, is DGGITQSPKYLFRKEGQNVTLSCEQNLNHDAMYWYRQDPGQGLRLIYYSQIVNDFQKGDIAEGYSVSREKKESFPLTVTSAQKNPTAFYLCASSIAGVDREKLFFGSGTQLSVL.

This clonotype has just one count. The chain links TRBV18 to TRBJ1-2, with 7 nucleotides matching TRBD1. V shed 1 base and J 7 bases; nucleotides not matched to a gene: 12. The CDR3 runs to 16 residues. Germline CDR1 KGHSH, CDR2 LQKENI. CDR3 amino acids: CASSPLRDRSTGGYTF. In DNA, the CDR3 is TGTGCCAGCTCACCACTCCGGGACAGATCAACGGGTGGCTACACCTTC.

The rearrangement joins TRBV6-1 to TRBJ2-3; D remains ambiguous. CDR3 length: 14 amino acids. The germline CDR1 and CDR2 sequences are MNHNS and SASEGT. V was shortened by 4 bases and J by 2 bases, with 10 bases between the two germline ends. The CDR3 DNA sequence: TGTGCCAGCAGTGGCACAGTTCTCACAGATACGCAGTATTTT. Translation gives CASSGTVLTDTQYF.

The chain combines TRBV20-1 with TRBJ1-3; 7 bases fit TRBD1. Germline V CDR1 and CDR2: DFQATT, SNEGSKA (reference sequence). CDR3 size: 12 residues. Trimming took 6 bases from V and 6 from J; bases not matched to a gene: 5. CDR3 sequence reads: CSARQGTNTIYF. Here the CDR3 DNA reads TGCAGTGCCAGACAGGGCACAAACACCATATATTTT.